This TCR beta chain came from a study of shared clonotypes between healthy human individuals. Participating donors were healthy, HIV-negative adults free of recent acute infections or vaccinations. Looked up from germline, CDR1 is GTSNPN and CDR2 is SVGIG (reference sequence). There are 12 residues in the CDR3. Deletions cut 2 bases from V and 5 bases from J, with 9 bases between. With ten immunoSEQ deep assay plates, unsorted PBMC DNA underwent sequencing. In the authors' methods: Quality scores were absent from the junction-only immunoSEQ sequences, so filtering differed. Produced via immunoSEQ multiplex PCR; TCRdb's table is partial and in-frame only. That table gives V, J and clone size, and the DNA gave D and trimming. The repertoire has approximately 440,000 clones, roughly four fifths of them found once; the top ten carry approximately 12%.

This chain links TRBV30 with TRBJ2-5, with D hard to call. The receptor's source is a middle-aged woman in good health. Some clones in this sample may be carry-over from other donors' samples. Input material: PBMCs. The CDR3 reads CAWSTHGETQYF. CDR3 sequence (DNA): TGTGCCTGGAGTACTCACGGGGAGACCCAGTACTTC.